A single sample gave rise to the 10 T cell receptor beta chains below, sequenced in a study of blood T cell repertoires in COVID-19 (dated by TCRdb to 2020 to 2021). Library method: the immunoSEQ multiplex PCR assay. This immuneACCESS table, as held by TCRdb, lists in-frame sequences with V and J called but not all clones. Of the missing ones, under half trace to an unresolved V gene in checked studies; the others have no known cause. This sample is represented by 200,000 or so clones; about four fifths of them were singletons. Under 7.5% of the sample is taken by the ten largest. Sequenced input: peripheral blood. These receptors all come from a woman in her thirties or forties with acute or convalescent COVID-19.

The chain couples TRBV4-1 to TRBJ2-3; D not resolved. The CDR3 has 12 amino acids. V dropped 4 bases and J dropped 4 bases, with 6 bases sitting between them. The germline V gene encodes CDR1 MGHRA and CDR2 YSYEKL. CDR3 coding DNA: TGCGCCAGCAGCCTTGGCCCAGATACGCAGTATTTT. It specifies CASSLGPDTQYF.

This chain links TRBV7-6 with TRBJ2-7, with 10 positions matching TRBD1. The CDR3 extends over 14 amino acids. From germline, CDR1 is SGHVS and CDR2 FNYEAQ. With 5 bases clipped from V and 6 bases from J, the junction kept 7 bases outside the gene matches. The CDR3 sequence is CASSTGQGDGEQYF. CDR3 nucleotides: TGTGCCAGCAGCACCGGACAGGGGGATGGCGAGCAGTACTTC.

This chain links TRBV28 with TRBJ2-7, with 9 positions matching TRBD2. Unmatched junction bases numbered 9, after V lost 6 bases and J lost 0 bases. This CDR3 contains 16 residues. Germline CDR1 is MDHEN and CDR2 is SYDVKM. The CDR3 here is CASRDVKREVSYEQYF. DNA of the CDR3: TGTGCCAGCAGGGACGTCAAGCGGGAGGTCTCCTACGAGCAGTACTTC.

Details on this clone: The identical CDR3 is also encoded by other nucleotide sequences in the sample. Here the CDR3 DNA reads TGTGCCACCAGTGACCCAACTAGCGGCTCCTACAATGAGCAGTTCTTC. Encoded protein: CATSDPTSGSYNEQFF. The chain combines TRBV24-1 with TRBJ2-1; 8 positions match TRBD2. CDR3 length: 16 residues. V trimming: 4 bases; J trimming: 0 bases; junction bases outside the gene matches: 4. Germline CDR1 KGHDR, CDR2 SFDVKD.

This chain joins TRBV24-1 and TRBJ2-3, with TRBD2 identical over 14 bases. Germline V gene data show CDR1 as KGHDR and CDR2 as SFDVKD. J was trimmed by 7 bases and V by 6 bases; bases with no gene match: 5. The CDR3 sequence is 15 residues long. The CDR3 bases are TGTGCCACCAGTCCCGGGACTAGCGGGGGATATACGCAGTATTTT. Amino acids: CATSPGTSGGYTQYF.

This sequence joins TRBV5-4 and TRBJ1-2, with 12 positions matching TRBD1. CDR3 length: 17 amino acids. CDR1 SGHNT and CDR2 YYREEE come from the germline V gene (reference sequence). Losses at the gene ends were 3 bases for V and 4 bases for J; bases not matched to a gene: 10. The CDR3 nucleotides read TGTGCCAGCAGCTCCCCGGGACAGGGGGCGCAAACCTATGGCTACACCTTC. As protein: CASSSPGQGAQTYGYTF.

The chain employs TRBV5-1 and TRBJ1-1; TRBD1 matches 11 bases. The germline gives CDR1 SGHRS, CDR2 YFSETQ. The CDR3 sequence is 13 residues long. The junction had 4 bases not matched to a gene; V was cut back by 7 bases and J by 5 bases. CDR3 DNA sequence: TGCGCCAGCGCGGGACAGGGGGGAACTGAAGCTTTCTTT. It encodes CASAGQGGTEAFF.

J is TRBJ2-3 and V is TRBV11-3; TRBD2 agrees at 10 bases. With 2 bases clipped from V and 8 bases from J, the junction kept 7 bases outside the gene matches. Germline CDR1 SGHNT, CDR2 YENEEA. The CDR3 extends over 15 amino acids. CDR3 amino acids: CASSLSGGASGTQYF. CDR3 bases: TGTGCCAGCAGCTTAAGCGGGGGGGCGTCCGGTACGCAGTATTTT.

This clone was counted a few times. The chain employs TRBV28 and TRBJ2-3; D might be TRBD2 (6 bases). Germline CDR1 and CDR2: MDHEN and SYDVKM. There are 14 residues in the CDR3. V was cut by 10 bases and J by 0 bases, with 14 bases left in between. The CDR3 sequence is CATRQEGSTDTQYF. The CDR3 DNA is TGTGCCACCCGTCAGGAGGGAAGCACAGATACGCAGTATTTT.

DNA of the CDR3: TGTGCCAGCAGCCCGGGACACCTTCGGAACACTGAAGCTTTCTTT. This codes for CASSPGHLRNTEAFF. The chain links TRBV3-1 (or the pseudogene TRBV3-2) to TRBJ1-1; TRBD1 is a possible D gene (6 bases). Per the germline V gene, CDR1 is LGHDT and CDR2 is YNNKEL (reference sequence). Trimming pared 4 bases from V and 1 base from J, leaving 13 bases between. This CDR3 is built from 15 residues.